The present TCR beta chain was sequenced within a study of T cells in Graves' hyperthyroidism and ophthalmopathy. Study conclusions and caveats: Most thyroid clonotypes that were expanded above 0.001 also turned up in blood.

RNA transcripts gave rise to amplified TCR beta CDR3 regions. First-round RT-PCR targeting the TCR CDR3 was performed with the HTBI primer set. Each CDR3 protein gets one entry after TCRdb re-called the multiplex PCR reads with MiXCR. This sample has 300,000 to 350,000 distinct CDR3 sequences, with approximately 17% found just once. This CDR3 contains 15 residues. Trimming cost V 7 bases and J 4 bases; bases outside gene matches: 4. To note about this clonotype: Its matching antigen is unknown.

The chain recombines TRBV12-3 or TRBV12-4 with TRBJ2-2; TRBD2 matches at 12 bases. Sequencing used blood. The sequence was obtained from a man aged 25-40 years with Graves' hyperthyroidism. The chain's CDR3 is CASTGLAGSTGELFF. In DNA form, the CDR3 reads TGTGCCAGCACGGGACTAGCGGGTTCCACCGGGGAGCTGTTTTTT.